What follows are 28 T cell receptor beta chains derived from one specimen sequenced in a study of T cells in localized non-small cell lung cancer. Profiled with immunoSEQ multiplex PCR; TCRdb holds only in-frame clones, not every one. The repertoire holds tens of thousands of clones, roughly 90% seen once, with approximately 6% in the top ten. Source: PBMCs, taken before any cancer treatment. The source is a man between 35 and 75 years old with stage II lung adenocarcinoma.

The chain carries TRBV5-1 and TRBJ2-3, with 10 bases aligning to TRBD2. The CDR3 covers 14 residues. J was trimmed by 3 bases and V by 5 bases; bases with no gene match: 3. Germline assignment: CDR1 SGHRS and CDR2 YFSETQ. CDR3 sequence: CASRIAGGTDTQYF. CDR3 nucleotides: TGCGCCAGCAGAATAGCGGGGGGAACAGATACGCAGTATTTT. Supplemented by reference TRBV5-1 and TRBJ2-3, the full variable domain reads KAGVTQTPRYLIKTRGQQVTLSCSPISGHRSVSWYQQTPGQGLQFLFEYFSETQRNKGNFPGRFSGRQFSNSRSEMNVSTLELGDSALYLCASRIAGGTDTQYFGPGTRLTVL.

The V and J genes are TRBV4-3 and TRBJ2-3, with D possibly TRBD1 on 5 matching bases. CDR3 length: 15 amino acids. In germline, CDR1 is LGHNA, CDR2 YSLEER. With 0 bases removed from V and 2 bases from J, the gap between germline ends came to 9 bases. CDR3 in amino acids: CASSQDRVDTDTQYF. The CDR3 DNA sequence: TGCGCCAGCAGCCAAGACAGGGTTGACACAGATACGCAGTATTTT.

The J gene is TRBJ1-3, the V gene TRBV28; a weak D match, TRBD1 (5 bases). This CDR3 region has 15 residues. Per germline, CDR1 MDHEN and CDR2 SYDVKM. V lost 7 bases and J 0 bases, leaving 13 bases between the germline ends. CDR3 in DNA: TGTGCCAGCATCAAGGGGCCCTTCTCTGGAAACACCATATATTTT. Its protein is CASIKGPFSGNTIYF.

The chain joins TRBV9 to TRBJ1-4; a possible D gene is TRBD1 (6 bases). The CDR3 spans 15 residues. Germline CDR1 reads SGDLS; CDR2 reads YYNGEE. V was cut by 2 bases and J by 8 bases, with 16 bases left in between. CDR3 in amino acids: CASSVYRVPREKLFF. The CDR3 DNA is TGTGCCAGCAGCGTCTACAGGGTTCCGCGAGAAAAACTGTTTTTT. Full variable domain (remainder filled in from reference TRBV9 and TRBJ1-4): DSGVTQTPKHLITATGQRVTLRCSPRSGDLSVYWYQQSLDQGLQFLIQYYNGEERAKGNILERFSAQQFPDLHSELNLSSLELGDSALYFCASSVYRVPREKLFFGSGTQLSVL.

This chain joins TRBV30 and TRBJ2-1; D possibly uses TRBD1 or TRBD2 (5 bases each). The CDR3 contains 14 residues. Trimming left V 3 bases short and J 9 bases short, with 18 bases between. Per germline, CDR1 GTSNPN and CDR2 SVGIG (reference sequence). The CDR3: CAWSTTRGLAEQFF. DNA for the CDR3: TGTGCCTGGAGCACTACTAGGGGATTGGCTGAGCAGTTCTTC.

This clone was seen a few times. The chain employs TRBV6-4 and TRBJ1-1, with D possibly matching TRBD1 (5 bases). The CDR3 consists of 14 residues. Deletions cut 4 bases from V and 7 bases from J, with 16 bases between. Germline values: CDR1 MRHNA, CDR2 SNTAGT. As DNA, the CDR3 is TGTGCCAGCAGTGCCTCGGTTGGGGCGGGTGAAGCTTTCTTT. This gives the protein CASSASVGAGEAFF.

The CDR3 region is CASSRQGDAHEQYF. CDR3 coding DNA: TGTGCCAGCTCACGACAGGGGGATGCCCACGAGCAGTACTTC. The chain links TRBV18 to TRBJ2-7; 9 bases are shared with TRBD1. J lost 5 bases, V lost 4 bases, and 6 bases had no gene match. Germline values: CDR1 KGHSH, CDR2 LQKENI. This CDR3 has 14 amino acids.

This clone was recorded once. The chain combines TRBV5-4 with TRBJ2-5, with D hard to call. The V end lost 1 base, the J end lost 2 bases, and 9 bases lay between the germline ends. This CDR3 spans 14 amino acids. In germline, CDR1 is SGHNT, CDR2 YYREEE (reference sequence). The chain's CDR3 is CASSLFGSQETQYF. The CDR3 nucleotides read TGTGCCAGCAGCTTGTTCGGCTCACAAGAGACCCAGTACTTC.

V is TRBV21-1 and J is TRBJ2-3; the table's D call TRBD2 went unverified against the DNA. TRBV21-1 is a pseudogene segment. The CDR3 contains 18 residues. The CDR3 spells CASSKELGLAGGTDTQYF. The CDR3 DNA sequence: TGTGCCAGCAGCAAAGAATTGGGGCTAGCGGGAGGCACAGATACGCAGTATTTT.

The chain carries TRBV18 and TRBJ1-1; possibly TRBD1 for D (6 bases). The CDR3 has 14 residues. Germline-derived CDR1 and CDR2 are KGHSH and LQKENI. With 6 bases removed from V and 4 bases from J, the gap between germline ends came to 15 bases. This CDR3 reads CASSRMDSTTEAFF. The CDR3 DNA follows: TGTGCCAGCTCCCGGATGGACAGTACCACTGAAGCTTTCTTT.

With regard to this clone: The germline gene is not matched at one end of the junction; a read error may be the cause. The CDR3 here is CASAPESREDYEQYF. In DNA form, the CDR3 reads TGTGCCAGCGCACCCGAAAGCAGAGAAGATTACGAGCAGTACTTC. This chain uses TRBV18 with TRBJ2-7, with unresolved D. The CDR3 is made up of 15 amino acids. CDR1 KGHSH and CDR2 LQKENI come from the germline V gene. The full variable domain, completed using reference TRBV18 and TRBJ2-7, is NAGVMQNPRHLVRRRGQEARLRCSPMKGHSHVYWYRQLPEEGLKFMVYLQKENIIDESGMPKERFSAEFPKEGPSILRIQQVVRGDSAAYFCASAPESREDYEQYFGPGTRLTVT.

This sequence joins TRBV10-2 and TRBJ2-1; TRBD1 matches 7 bases. V was pared by 4 bases and J by 7 bases, with 10 bases of the junction left unmatched. The CDR3 covers 15 residues. Germline CDR1 and CDR2: WSHSY and SAAADI. Written as DNA, the CDR3 is TGCGCCAGCAGTGGCCAGGGGGTCGGCACGAATGAGCAGTTCTTC. The encoded protein is CASSGQGVGTNEQFF.

The chain combines TRBV19 with TRBJ1-5, with a weak D call TRBD1 (5 bases). V shed 3 bases and J shed 1 base, with 7 bases lying between them. CDR3 length: 14 amino acids. Germline-derived CDR1 and CDR2 are LNHDA and SQIVND (reference sequence). Here the CDR3 reads CASSMAGSNQPQHF. Written as DNA, the CDR3 is TGTGCCAGTAGTATGGCAGGGAGCAATCAGCCCCAGCATTTT.

This clone turned up a few times. This sequence joins TRBV7-6 and TRBJ2-5, with TRBD1 matching over 9 bases. Trimming took 8 bases from V and 0 from J; bases not matched to a gene: 10. This CDR3 is 16 amino acids long. Germline V gives CDR1 SGHVS, CDR2 FNYEAQ. The CDR3 loop is CASGSAGTGYQETQYF. CDR3 DNA sequence: TGTGCCAGCGGATCCGCAGGGACAGGGTACCAAGAGACCCAGTACTTC. Filled out from reference TRBV7-6 and TRBJ2-5, the complete variable domain reads GAGVSQSPRYKVTKRGQDVALRCDPISGHVSLYWYRQALGQGPEFLTYFNYEAQQDKSGLPNDRFSAERPEGSISTLTIQRTEQRDSAMYRCASGSAGTGYQETQYFGPGTRLLVL.

This clone was observed a single time. V usage is TRBV9 and J usage is TRBJ1-2; 7 bases align to TRBD1. Germline CDR1 reads SGDLS; CDR2 reads YYNGEE. V lost 0 bases to trimming and J lost 4 bases; unmatched junction nucleotides: 9. The length of the CDR3 is 16 residues. The CDR3 DNA is TGTGCCAGCAGCGTAGACGAGGGGGCCAGAATCTATGGCTACACCTTC. This translates into CASSVDEGARIYGYTF. Variable domain in full (rest from reference TRBV9 and TRBJ1-2): DSGVTQTPKHLITATGQRVTLRCSPRSGDLSVYWYQQSLDQGLQFLIQYYNGEERAKGNILERFSAQQFPDLHSELNLSSLELGDSALYFCASSVDEGARIYGYTFGSGTRLTVV.

The chain carries TRBV9 and TRBJ2-2, with 9 bases fitting TRBD1. CDR3 length: 17 amino acids. Germline-derived CDR1 and CDR2 are SGDLS and YYNGEE. V dropped 2 bases and J dropped 5; count of bases not matched to a gene: 10. DNA of the CDR3: TGTGCCAGCAGCGTCGGGACAGGGTCTGGTACGACCGGGGAGCTGTTTTTT. It yields the protein CASSVGTGSGTTGELFF.

This chain joins TRBV27 and TRBJ2-7; 9 bases map to TRBD1. The CDR3 contains 16 residues. In germline, CDR1 is MNHEY, CDR2 SMNVEV (reference sequence). V lost 0 bases and J lost 3; bases outside the gene matches: 6. The CDR3 bases are TGTGCCAGCAGTTTATCCAACCCGGGACAGGGCTACGAGCAGTACTTC. Protein: CASSLSNPGQGYEQYF.

The chain links TRBV2 to TRBJ2-7; 11 nucleotides match TRBD1. CDR1 SNHLY and CDR2 FYNNEI come from the germline V gene. J was trimmed by 5 bases and V by 8 bases; bases with no gene match: 11. This CDR3 comprises 15 residues. CDR3 residues: CASGWTGGVYHEQYF. CDR3 DNA sequence: TGTGCCAGCGGATGGACAGGGGGCGTATACCACGAGCAGTACTTC.

The V gene is TRBV7-2, the J gene TRBJ2-5, with no clear D. Germline-derived CDR1 and CDR2 are SGHTA and FQGNSA. V lost 2 bases and J lost 10, with 11 bases in between. The CDR3 is 12 amino acids. The CDR3 here is CASSLFVSNQYF. Written as DNA, the CDR3 is TGTGCCAGCAGCTTATTTGTTTCGAACCAGTACTTC.

This clone has only one observation. The chain recombines TRBV14 with TRBJ2-7; 14 bases map to TRBD2. V trimming: 4 bases; J trimming: 1 base; junction bases outside the gene matches: 9. This CDR3 is built from 18 residues. CDR1 is SGHDN and CDR2 is FVKESK in the germline V gene. CDR3 nucleotide sequence: TGTGCCAGCAGCCGCCCGATTGGACTAGCGGGGGGTTCCTACGAGCAGTACTTC. This gives the protein CASSRPIGLAGGSYEQYF.

CDR3 DNA: TGTGCCAGTAGTATAATGGTAGGGGGCTGGGGGGAGCAGTTCTTC. Translation gives CASSIMVGGWGEQFF. The chain couples TRBV19 to TRBJ2-1; 7 nucleotides agree with TRBD1. V was pared by 2 bases and J by 10 bases, with 11 bases of the junction left unmatched. CDR3 size: 15 residues. In germline, CDR1 is LNHDA, CDR2 SQIVND (reference sequence). The entire variable domain, with the rest obtained from reference TRBV19 and TRBJ2-1, is as follows: DGGITQSPKYLFRKEGQNVTLSCEQNLNHDAMYWYRQDPGQGLRLIYYSQIVNDFQKGDIAEGYSVSREKKESFPLTVTSAQKNPTAFYLCASSIMVGGWGEQFFGPGTRLTVL.

This chain joins TRBV7-2 and TRBJ1-2; perhaps TRBD1 as D (5 bases). This CDR3 is 15 amino acids long. In germline, CDR1 is SGHTA, CDR2 FQGNSA. V was shortened by 7 bases and J by 6 bases, with 21 bases between the two germline ends. CDR3 bases: TGTGCCAGCAAGCCGGACATCACCTTCCCTCATGGCTACACCTTC. The encoded protein is CASKPDITFPHGYTF.

In this sample, this clone turned up once. The chain uses TRBV2 and TRBJ2-6; no clear D gene. This CDR3 region has 15 residues. V lost 6 bases to trimming and J lost 2 bases, with 11 bases between them. CDR1 and CDR2 from the germline V gene are SNHLY and FYNNEI. Here the CDR3 DNA reads TGTGCCAGCAGCGTACAAGAACCTGGGGCCAACGTCCTGACTTTC. This gives the protein CASSVQEPGANVLTF.

V and J are TRBV5-1 and TRBJ1-1, with 7 bases fitting TRBD1. Germline V gives CDR1 SGHRS, CDR2 YFSETQ. Trimming cost V 4 bases and J 2 bases; bases outside gene matches: 5. This CDR3 has 14 amino acids. The CDR3 reads CASSMTGTNTEAFF. CDR3 nucleotides: TGCGCCAGCAGCATGACAGGGACTAACACTGAAGCTTTCTTT.

The chain uses TRBV5-4 and TRBJ2-2; 12 bases are shared with TRBD2. The CDR3 is 16 residues long. Germline CDR1 is SGHNT and CDR2 is YYREEE (reference sequence). J was trimmed by 5 bases and V by 0 bases; bases with no gene match: 2. CDR3 amino acids: CASSLGLAGGTGELFF. CDR3 DNA sequence: TGTGCCAGCAGCTTGGGGCTAGCGGGAGGGACCGGGGAGCTGTTTTTT.

The chain links TRBV5-1 to TRBJ1-1; a weak D match, TRBD1 (5 bases). Trimming shortened V by 4 bases and J by 2 bases, and 12 bases separated the two germline ends. Germline V gives CDR1 SGHRS, CDR2 YFSETQ. The CDR3 is 14 residues long. The CDR3 bases are TGCGCCAGCAGCCTTCTCGACAGCAACACTGAAGCTTTCTTT. Translated: CASSLLDSNTEAFF.

The chain combines TRBV7-9 with TRBJ2-2, with D maybe TRBD2 (5 bases). Germline V CDR1 and CDR2: SEHNR, FQNEAQ (reference sequence). The ends were cut back, 3 bases at V and 4 bases at J, with 18 bases in the middle. This CDR3 is built from 17 residues. CDR3 amino acids: CASSFIHGTRITGELFF. The CDR3 DNA is TGTGCCAGCAGCTTTATTCACGGAACTAGGATCACCGGGGAGCTGTTTTTT.

This clone was counted only a few times. The rearrangement links TRBV7-2 to TRBJ1-5; maybe TRBD1 (6 bases). CDR3 length equals 15 residues. The V end was cut by 5 bases, the J end by 7 bases, with 18 bases between. The germline V gene has CDR1 SGHTA and CDR2 FQGNSA. CDR3 in DNA: TGTGCCAGCAGCCCGGGGGGGCAGGGAGGACAGCCCCAGCATTTT. Encoded protein: CASSPGGQGGQPQHF.